This T cell receptor beta chain was captured by sequencing in a study of early T cells in non-severe SARS-CoV-2 infection. Study-wide context: Chains were unpaired, as sequencing was done on bulk RNA from unsorted whole blood.

Individually, cDNA molecules had unique molecular identifiers attached to them. TCRdb re-derived calls from the 5' RACE reads in MiXCR, one entry per CDR3 protein. The table has some 87,000 distinct CDR3 sequences, 9.5% to 13% seen once. The CDR3 is 15 residues long. CDR1 and CDR2 from the germline V gene are MNHEY and SMNVEV (reference sequence). Trimming removed 4 bases from V and 3 bases from J, with 16 bases in between. This clonotype was seen repeatedly, ten times or more. This chain uses TRBV27 with TRBJ2-7; the D gene is possibly TRBD1 (5 bases). Sequenced sample: whole blood. The clonotype comes from an adult who was a healthcare worker with PCR-confirmed SARS-CoV-2 infection or an uninfected control (not recorded which). The CDR3 DNA reads as TGTGCCAGCAGTTCAGCAGGGCGAGGTTTCTACGAGCAGTACTTC. Translating it yields CASSSAGRGFYEQYF.